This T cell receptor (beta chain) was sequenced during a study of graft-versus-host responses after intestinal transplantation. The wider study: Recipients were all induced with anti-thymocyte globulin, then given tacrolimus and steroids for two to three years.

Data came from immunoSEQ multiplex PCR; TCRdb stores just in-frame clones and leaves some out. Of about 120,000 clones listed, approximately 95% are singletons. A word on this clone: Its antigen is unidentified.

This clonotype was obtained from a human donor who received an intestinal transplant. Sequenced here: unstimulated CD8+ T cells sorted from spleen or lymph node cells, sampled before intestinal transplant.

CDR3 bases: TGTGCCAGCAGCCTCACGAGGAGCAATCAGCCCCAGCATTTT. Residues: CASSLTRSNQPQHF. The chain carries TRBV28 and TRBJ1-5; D is uncertain. The ends were cut back, 6 bases at V and 1 base at J, with 10 bases in the middle. Germline V gene data show CDR1 as MDHEN and CDR2 as SYDVKM. The CDR3 runs 14 residues.